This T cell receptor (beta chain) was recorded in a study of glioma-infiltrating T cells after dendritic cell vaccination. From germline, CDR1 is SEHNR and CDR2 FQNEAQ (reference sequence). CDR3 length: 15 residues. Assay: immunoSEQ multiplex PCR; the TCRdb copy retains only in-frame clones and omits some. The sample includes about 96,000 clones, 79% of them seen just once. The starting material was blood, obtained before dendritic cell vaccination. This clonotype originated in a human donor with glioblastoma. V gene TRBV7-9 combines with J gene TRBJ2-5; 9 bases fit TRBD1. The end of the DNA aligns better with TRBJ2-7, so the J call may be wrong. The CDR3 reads CASTEDRGPSYEQYF. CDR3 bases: TGTGCCAGCACAGAGGACAGGGGCCCTTCCTACGAGCAGTACTTC.